A selection of T cell receptor beta chains follows, all from one sample in a study of siplizumab effects on memory and regulatory T cells. Sequenced by immunoSEQ multiplex PCR; TCRdb stores in-frame clones only, minus some. This sample has roughly 100,000 clones, with 93% found just once. Sequences were obtained from CD8+ T cells sorted from blood. The receptors come from a human donor in good health. The CDR3 runs from the conserved cysteine through the conserved F or W. Fields, in order: V gene, clone size, J gene, D gene, CDR3 protein, CDR3 DNA. D genes are given only for firm matches. Rows may omit the clone size; those that give it use once, few, many or a size class.

TRBV13	.	TRBJ1-1	.	CASSLGLSFGEGSEAFF	TGTGCCAGCAGCTTAGGCCTAAGCTTCGGAGAGGGCAGTGAAGCTTTCTTT
TRBV10-3	.	TRBJ2-7	TRBD1	CAISANHGTGDFDEQYF	TGTGCCATCAGCGCAAATCACGGGACAGGGGACTTCGACGAGCAGTACTTC
TRBV13	.	TRBJ2-1	TRBD2	CASRTGGGEQFF	TGTGCCAGCAGGACTGGCGGGGGTGAGCAGTTCTTC
TRBV5-1	.	TRBJ1-5	.	CASSLDSGLGQPQHF	TGCGCCAGCAGCTTGGATTCGGGTTTAGGACAGCCCCAGCATTTT
TRBV9	once	TRBJ1-2	.	CASSPPGNGYTF	TGTGCCAGCAGCCCGCCGGGGAACGGCTACACCTTC
TRBV5-1	.	TRBJ1-2	TRBD1	CASSLDGTGYTNYGYTF	TGCGCCAGCAGCTTGGATGGGACAGGATATACTAACTATGGCTACACCTTC
TRBV9	once	TRBJ1-2	.	CASSVERGIDYGYTF	TGTGCCAGCAGCGTAGAGAGGGGGATCGACTATGGCTACACCTTC
TRBV5-6	once	TRBJ2-1	.	CASSLLWSSYNEQFF	TGTGCCAGCAGCTTGCTATGGAGCTCCTACAATGAGCAGTTCTTC
TRBV27	.	TRBJ2-3	TRBD2	CASSGIAGLTDTQYF	TGTGCCAGCAGTGGGATAGCGGGACTCACAGATACGCAGTATTTT
TRBV27	.	TRBJ1-6	.	CASSLFLRDTNSPLHF	TGTGCCAGCAGTTTATTCCTCCGGGACACAAATTCACCCCTCCACTTT
TRBV9	.	TRBJ1-3	.	CASSTPGSGNTIYF	TGTGCCAGCAGCACCCCTGGATCTGGAAACACCATATATTTT
TRBV7-9	.	TRBJ2-5	TRBD1	CASSTRDRGKETQYF	TGTGCCAGCAGCACGCGGGACAGGGGGAAGGAGACCCAGTACTTC
TRBV5-5	.	TRBJ1-1	.	CASSLYDTEAFF	TGTGCCAGCAGCTTGTATGACACTGAAGCTTTCTTT
TRBV7-9	.	TRBJ1-1	.	CASSPPPNTEAFF	TGTGCCAGCAGCCCTCCACCGAACACTGAAGCTTTCTTT
TRBV13	.	TRBJ2-7	.	CASSLGDQPYEQYF	TGTGCCAGCAGCTTAGGGGACCAACCCTACGAGCAGTACTTC
TRBV30	.	TRBJ1-2	.	CAWSVERVGGYTF	TGTGCCTGGAGTGTAGAGAGGGTAGGGGGCTACACCTTC